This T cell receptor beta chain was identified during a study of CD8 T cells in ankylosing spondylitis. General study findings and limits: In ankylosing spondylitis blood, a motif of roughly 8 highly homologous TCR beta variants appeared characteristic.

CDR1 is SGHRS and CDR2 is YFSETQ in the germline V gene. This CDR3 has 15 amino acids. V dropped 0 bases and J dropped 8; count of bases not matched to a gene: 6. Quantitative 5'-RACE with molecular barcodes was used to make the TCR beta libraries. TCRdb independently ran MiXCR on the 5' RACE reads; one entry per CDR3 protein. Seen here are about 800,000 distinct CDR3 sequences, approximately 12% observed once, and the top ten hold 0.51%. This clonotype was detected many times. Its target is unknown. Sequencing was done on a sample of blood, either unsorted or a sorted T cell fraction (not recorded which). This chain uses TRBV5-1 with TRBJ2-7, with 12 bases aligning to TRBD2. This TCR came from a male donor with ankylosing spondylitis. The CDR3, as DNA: TGCGCCAGCAGCTTGGATGGGACTAGCGGGTATAAGCAGTACTTC. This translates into CASSLDGTSGYKQYF.